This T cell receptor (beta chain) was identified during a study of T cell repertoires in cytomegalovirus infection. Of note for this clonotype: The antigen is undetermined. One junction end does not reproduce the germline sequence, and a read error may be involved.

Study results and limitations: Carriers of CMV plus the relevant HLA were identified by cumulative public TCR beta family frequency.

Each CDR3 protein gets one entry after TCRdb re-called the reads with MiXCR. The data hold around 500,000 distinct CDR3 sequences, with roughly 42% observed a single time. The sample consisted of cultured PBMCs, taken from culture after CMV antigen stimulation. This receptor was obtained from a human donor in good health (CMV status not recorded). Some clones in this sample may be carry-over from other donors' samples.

CDR3 DNA sequence: TGTGCCAGCAGGTTGGGGGGTTACTACGAGCAGTACTTC. Its translation: CASRLGGYYEQYF. This sequence joins TRBV5-5 and TRBJ2-7, with TRBD2 as a possible D gene (6 bases). Looked up from germline, CDR1 is SGHKS and CDR2 is YYEKEE (reference sequence). This CDR3 comprises 13 residues. The full variable domain, rest sourced from reference TRBV5-5 and TRBJ2-7, is DAGVTQSPTHLIKTRGQQVTLRCSPISGHKSVSWYQQVLGQGPQFIFQYYEKEERGRGNFPDRFSARQFPNYSSELNVNALLLGDSALYLCASRLGGYYEQYFGPGTRLTVT.